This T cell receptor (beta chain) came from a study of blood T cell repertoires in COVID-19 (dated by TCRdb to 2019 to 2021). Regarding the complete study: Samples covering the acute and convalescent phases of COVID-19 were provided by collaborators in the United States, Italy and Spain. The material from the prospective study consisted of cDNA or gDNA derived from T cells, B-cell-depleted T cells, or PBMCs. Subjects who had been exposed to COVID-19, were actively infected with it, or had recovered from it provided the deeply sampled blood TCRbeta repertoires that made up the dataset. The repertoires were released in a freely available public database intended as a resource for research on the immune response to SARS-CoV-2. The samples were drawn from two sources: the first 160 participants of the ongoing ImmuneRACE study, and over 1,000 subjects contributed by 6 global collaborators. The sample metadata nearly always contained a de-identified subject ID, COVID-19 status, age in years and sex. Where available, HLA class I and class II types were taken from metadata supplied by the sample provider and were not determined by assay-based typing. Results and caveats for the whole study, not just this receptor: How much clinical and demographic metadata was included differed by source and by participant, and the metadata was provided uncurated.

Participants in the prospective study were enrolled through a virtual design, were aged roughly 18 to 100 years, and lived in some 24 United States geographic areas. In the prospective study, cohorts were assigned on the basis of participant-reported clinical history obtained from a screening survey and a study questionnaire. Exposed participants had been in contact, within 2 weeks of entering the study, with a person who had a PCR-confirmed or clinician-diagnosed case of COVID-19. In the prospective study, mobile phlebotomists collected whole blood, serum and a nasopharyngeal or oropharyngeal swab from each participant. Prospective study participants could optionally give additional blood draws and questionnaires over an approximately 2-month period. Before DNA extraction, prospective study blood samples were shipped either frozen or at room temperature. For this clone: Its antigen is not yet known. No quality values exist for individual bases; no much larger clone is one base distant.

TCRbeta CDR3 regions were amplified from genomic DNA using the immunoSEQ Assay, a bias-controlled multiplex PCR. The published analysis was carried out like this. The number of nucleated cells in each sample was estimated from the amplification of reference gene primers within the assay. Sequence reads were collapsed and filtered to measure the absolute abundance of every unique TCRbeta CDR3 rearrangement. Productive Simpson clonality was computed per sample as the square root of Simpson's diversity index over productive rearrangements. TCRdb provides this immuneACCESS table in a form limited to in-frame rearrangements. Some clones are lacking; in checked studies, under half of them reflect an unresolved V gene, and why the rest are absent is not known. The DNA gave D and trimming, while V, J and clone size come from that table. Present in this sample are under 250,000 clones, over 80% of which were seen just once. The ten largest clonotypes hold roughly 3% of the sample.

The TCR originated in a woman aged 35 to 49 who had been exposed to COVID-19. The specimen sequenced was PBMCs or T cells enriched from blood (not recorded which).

The CDR3 reads as follows: CASSIGTGGTSSPLHF. The nucleotide sequence reads as follows: TGTGCCAGTAGTATTGGGACGGGAGGAACGAGTTCACCCCTCCACTTT. The V and J genes are TRBV19 and TRBJ1-6, and possibly TRBD1, on 5 matching bases. V is cut by 3 bases and J by 9 bases, and the space between the germline ends is 18 bases. Including cysteine and phenylalanine, the CDR3 has 16 amino acids. Only the CDR3 part of the read is kept: 48 bases, read in frame from the first base. The germline V gene (reference sequence) yields LNHDA for CDR1 and SQIVND for CDR2.